The subject of this entry is one T cell receptor beta chain. The antigen is undetermined. The data were taken from a study of T cell responses to AZD1222 COVID-19 vaccine. Study-wide points: Distributed over spike, vaccine-associated CD4 TCRs predominated at 160-218 and 743-854. The study found Spike-specific TCR breadth and depth rose after two AZD1222 doses. The donors showed a predominance of white British ancestry and of females, with possible underestimation of clonal diversity.

The repertoire was sequenced with immunoSEQ multiplex PCR; TCRdb's copy has only in-frame clones and lacks some. Seen here are roughly 140,000 clones, 88% observed once, and the top ten hold 2.5% to 3.5%. The CDR3 is 15 residues long. Germline V gene lookup returns CDR1 WNHNN and CDR2 SYGVQD (reference sequence). The junction had 9 bases not matched to a gene; V was cut back by 5 bases and J by 8 bases. Analysis merged second doses at about 4 or about 12 weeks. The clonotype comes from an adult who received the AZD1222 COVID-19 vaccine. The V gene is TRBV10-1, the J gene TRBJ2-1; 10 bases fit TRBD2. The specimen comprised peripheral blood, sampled 28 days after the second AZD1222 dose. The CDR3 region is CASSKTAGGLDEQFF. For the CDR3, the DNA is TGCGCCAGCAGTAAAACAGCGGGGGGGCTTGATGAGCAGTTCTTC.